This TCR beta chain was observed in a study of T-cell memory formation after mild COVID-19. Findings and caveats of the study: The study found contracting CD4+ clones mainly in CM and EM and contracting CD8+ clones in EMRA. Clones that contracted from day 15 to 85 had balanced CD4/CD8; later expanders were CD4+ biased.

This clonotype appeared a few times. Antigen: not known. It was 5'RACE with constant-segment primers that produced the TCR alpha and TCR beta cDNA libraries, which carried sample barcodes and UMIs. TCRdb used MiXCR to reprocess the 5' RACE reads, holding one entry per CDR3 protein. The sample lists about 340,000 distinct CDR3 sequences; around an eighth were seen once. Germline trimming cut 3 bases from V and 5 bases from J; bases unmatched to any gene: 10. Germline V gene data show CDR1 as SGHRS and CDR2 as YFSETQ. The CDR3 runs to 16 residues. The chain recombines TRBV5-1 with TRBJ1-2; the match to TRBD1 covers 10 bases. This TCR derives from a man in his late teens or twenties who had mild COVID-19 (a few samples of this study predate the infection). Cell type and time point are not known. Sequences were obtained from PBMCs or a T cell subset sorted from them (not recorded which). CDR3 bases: TGCGCCAGCAGCTCGGGACAGGGGAGTTTGGTGTATGGCTACACCTTC. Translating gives CASSSGQGSLVYGYTF.